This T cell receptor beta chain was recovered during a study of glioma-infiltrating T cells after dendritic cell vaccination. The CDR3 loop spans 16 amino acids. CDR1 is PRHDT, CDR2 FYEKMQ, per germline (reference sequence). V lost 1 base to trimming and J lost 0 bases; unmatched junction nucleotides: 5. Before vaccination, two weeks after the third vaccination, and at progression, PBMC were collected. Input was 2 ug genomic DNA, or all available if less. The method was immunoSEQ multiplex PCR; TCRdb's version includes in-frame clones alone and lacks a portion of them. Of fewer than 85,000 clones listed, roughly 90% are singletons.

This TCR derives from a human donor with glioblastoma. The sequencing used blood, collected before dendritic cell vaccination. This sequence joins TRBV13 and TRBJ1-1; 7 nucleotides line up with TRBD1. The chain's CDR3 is CASSLEGGRMNTEAFF. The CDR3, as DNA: TGTGCCAGCAGCTTAGAAGGGGGCAGAATGAACACTGAAGCTTTCTTT.